The rows below give T cell receptor beta chains drawn from one sample of a study of T-cell reconstitution after alpha-beta-depleted transplantation in children. TCRdb re-analysed the PCR reads in MiXCR, keeping a single row per CDR3 protein. Of some 520,000 distinct CDR3 sequences in the sample, over 25% are singletons; the top ten hold about 2.3%. Here the sequenced sample was PBMCs from the stem cell graft donor, taken from the stem cell graft. The receptors shown here come from a human donor who donated a stem cell graft to a child with aplastic anemia. CDR3s include the opening cysteine and the closing phenylalanine or tryptophan. Fields, in order: clone size, D gene, J gene, V gene, CDR3 protein, CDR3 DNA. A D gene is named only where the DNA matches it firmly. Clone size, where shown, is once, few, many, or a class for clones that have expanded.

. TRBD2 TRBJ2-7 TRBV12-3/TRBV12-4 CASSFREGSEQYF TGTGCCAGCAGTTTCAGGGAGGGTAGCGAGCAGTACTTC
few . TRBJ2-1 TRBV6-5 CASSYGTGLNNEQFF TGTGCCAGCAGCTACGGAACAGGGCTTAACAATGAGCAGTTCTTC
few TRBD2 TRBJ2-1 TRBV20-1 CSARGGLAGESSYNEQFF TGCAGTGCTAGAGGAGGCCTAGCGGGAGAGAGCTCCTACAATGAGCAGTTCTTC
. . TRBJ1-1 TRBV12-3/TRBV12-4 CASRGGQAEAFF TGTGCCAGCAGGGGGGGGCAGGCTGAAGCTTTCTTT
. . TRBJ2-5 TRBV11-2 CASSSPRGGGTQYF TGTGCCAGCAGCTCCCCCCGAGGGGGTGGGACCCAGTACTTC
few . TRBJ1-5 TRBV6-2/TRBV6-3 CASSYARAVQPQHF TGTGCCAGCAGTTACGCCAGGGCCGTTCAGCCCCAGCATTTT
. . TRBJ2-1 TRBV7-8 CASSPPGVYNEQFF TGTGCCAGCAGCCCCCCAGGGGTCTACAATGAGCAGTTCTTC
. . TRBJ2-6 TRBV28 CASSSGQTSGANVLTF TGTGCCAGCAGTTCCGGACAGACCTCTGGGGCCAACGTCCTGACTTTC
. . TRBJ1-1 TRBV18 CASSRWATQGNTEAFF TGTGCCAGCTCACGCTGGGCCACACAGGGGAACACTGAAGCTTTCTTT
. TRBD1 TRBJ2-5 TRBV15 CATSRDPTTGERETQYF TGTGCCACCAGCAGAGATCCGACGACAGGGGAACGAGAGACCCAGTACTTC
. TRBD2 TRBJ2-1 TRBV2 CASWPERGREQFF TGTGCCAGCTGGCCAGAGCGGGGACGTGAGCAGTTCTTC
. TRBD2 TRBJ2-1 TRBV7-2 CASSPGLATSEQFF TGTGCCAGCAGCCCCGGACTAGCGACCAGTGAGCAGTTCTTC
. . TRBJ2-7 TRBV6-5 CASSFNRDSTRGQYF TGTGCCAGCAGTTTTAACCGGGACTCCACCCGAGGGCAGTACTTC
. . TRBJ1-4 TRBV12-3/TRBV12-4 CASSLLVRGGLREKLFF TGTGCCAGCAGTTTACTCGTTCGAGGGGGATTAAGGGAAAAACTGTTTTTT
. TRBD2 TRBJ2-1 TRBV5-1 CASSLFERGASYNEQFF TGCGCCAGCAGCTTGTTCGAGCGGGGGGCCTCCTACAATGAGCAGTTCTTC
. TRBD2 TRBJ2-1 TRBV29-1 CSVEEVIGGLAGHNEQFF TGCAGCGTTGAAGAAGTAATCGGGGGACTAGCGGGGCACAATGAGCAGTTCTTC
. TRBD1 TRBJ1-1 TRBV7-9 CASSTHRGNTEAFF TGTGCCAGCAGCACCCACAGGGGCAACACTGAAGCTTTCTTT
. . TRBJ2-7 TRBV20-1 CSAGGIGRYEQYF TGCAGTGCAGGCGGGATCGGCCGCTACGAGCAGTACTTC
few . TRBJ1-1 TRBV12-2 CASRTPWGRQVLNTEAFF TGTGCAAGTCGAACGCCCTGGGGCAGACAGGTTCTGAACACTGAAGCTTTCTTT
few . TRBJ1-2 TRBV6-5 CASSYYRVQGGYTF TGTGCCAGCAGTTATTACAGGGTCCAGGGTGGCTACACCTTC
few . TRBJ1-1 TRBV6-5 CASSLVAGGSTEAFF TGTGCCAGCAGTTTGGTGGCCGGGGGTAGCACTGAAGCTTTCTTT
few TRBD2 TRBJ2-3 TRBV12-5 CASGLVPSGRFTTDTQYF TGTGCTAGTGGTTTGGTCCCTAGCGGGAGGTTTACCACAGATACGCAGTATTTT
. . TRBJ2-4 TRBV27 CASSLSAKNIQYF TGTGCCAGCAGTTTATCTGCCAAAAACATTCAGTACTTC
. . TRBJ2-7 TRBV29-1 CSVAVQGGGYEQYF TGCAGCGTTGCGGTGCAGGGTGGGGGCTACGAGCAGTACTTC
. . TRBJ1-1 TRBV7-9 CASSSVDRPNTEAFF TGTGCCAGCAGCTCCGTGGACAGACCTAACACTGAAGCTTTCTTT
few . TRBJ2-7 TRBV9 CASSTSGGSEQYF TGTGCCAGCAGCACTTCAGGGGGGAGCGAGCAGTACTTC
few . TRBJ2-4 TRBV20-1 CSARDRGAADGPLAKNIQYF TGCAGTGCTAGAGATCGTGGGGCAGCCGACGGGCCTCTAGCCAAAAACATTCAGTACTTC
few TRBD1 TRBJ1-1 TRBV12-3/TRBV12-4 CASSPHGQGMNTEAFF TGTGCCAGCAGTCCCCATGGACAGGGGATGAACACTGAAGCTTTCTTT